This record concerns one TCR beta chain sequence. Antigen specificity is unknown. These data are taken from a study of T cell responses to AZD1222 COVID-19 vaccine. Using immunoSEQ multiplex PCR, the repertoire was profiled, and TCRdb retains in-frame clones only, with some absent. Of approximately 70,000 clones in the sample, about nine tenths were seen once. The study's findings and limits: Elevations in Spike-specific TCR breadth and depth followed administration of two AZD1222 doses. Just five or six AZD1222 recipients were seropositive at baseline. Repertoire sampling occurred only after the peak T cell response.

Germline CDR1 reads SGHAT; CDR2 reads FQNNGV. The CDR3 contains 17 residues. V was clipped by 0 bases and J by 0 bases, with 14 bases between them. The source of this sequence is an adult who received the MenACWY meningococcal vaccine as a control. The chain joins TRBV11-2 to TRBJ1-1; weak D call: TRBD1 (6 bases). Source: peripheral blood, taken 28 days after the second dose of the MenACWY control vaccine. The CDR3 reads CASSLEGGGSVNTEAFF. The CDR3 DNA reads as TGTGCCAGCAGCTTAGAAGGGGGGGGCAGCGTGAACACTGAAGCTTTCTTT.